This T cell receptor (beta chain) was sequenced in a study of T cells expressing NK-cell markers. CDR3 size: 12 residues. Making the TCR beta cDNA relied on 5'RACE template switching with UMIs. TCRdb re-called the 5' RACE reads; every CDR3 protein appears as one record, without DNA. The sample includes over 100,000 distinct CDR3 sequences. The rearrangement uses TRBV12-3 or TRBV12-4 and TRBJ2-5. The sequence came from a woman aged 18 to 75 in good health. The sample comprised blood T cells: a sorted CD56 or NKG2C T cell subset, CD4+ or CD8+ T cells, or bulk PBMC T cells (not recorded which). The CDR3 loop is CASSFSGETQYF.